Shown below are 8 T cell receptor beta chains from a single sample sequenced in a study of T cell repertoires in cytomegalovirus infection. These receptors lack a known antigen. TCRdb independently ran MiXCR on the reads; one entry per CDR3 protein. This table holds 750,000 to 950,000 distinct CDR3 sequences, about 27% found once. This specimen consisted of cultured CD8+ T cells from PBMCs, obtained from culture after CMV antigen stimulation. Receptors originate from a human donor in good health (CMV status not recorded). Some clones in this sample may be carry-over from other donors' samples.

The V call is TRBV19, the J call TRBJ1-2; the D is unclear. Trimming stripped 4 bases from V and 0 bases from J, with 9 bases between. Germline CDR1 and CDR2: LNHDA and SQIVND (reference sequence). The CDR3 extends over 14 amino acids. The CDR3 spells CASSTKISNYGYTF. CDR3 DNA sequence: TGTGCCAGTAGTACCAAAATTTCTAACTATGGCTACACCTTC. Full variable domain (missing parts from reference TRBV19 and TRBJ1-2): DGGITQSPKYLFRKEGQNVTLSCEQNLNHDAMYWYRQDPGQGLRLIYYSQIVNDFQKGDIAEGYSVSREKKESFPLTVTSAQKNPTAFYLCASSTKISNYGYTFGSGTRLTVV.

This chain joins TRBV7-6 and TRBJ2-7; D is undetermined. The germline V gene has CDR1 SGHVS and CDR2 FNYEAQ. The V and J ends lost 1 base and 3 bases respectively, with 10 bases between them. The length of the CDR3 is 14 residues. CDR3 bases: TGTGCCAGCAGCTTAGTTTCAAACTTCTACGAGCAGTACTTC. Residues: CASSLVSNFYEQYF.

The rearrangement uses TRBV28 and TRBJ2-3, with TRBD2 matching over 8 bases. Germline assignment: CDR1 MDHEN and CDR2 SYDVKM. With 10 bases clipped from V and 1 base from J, the junction kept 10 bases outside the gene matches. The CDR3 has 15 residues. Here the CDR3 reads CATNFRGGGTDTQYF. The CDR3 nucleotides are TGTGCCACCAATTTTCGGGGGGGGGGCACAGATACGCAGTATTTT. Variable domain in full (rest from reference TRBV28 and TRBJ2-3): DVKVTQSSRYLVKRTGEKVFLECVQDMDHENMFWYRQDPGLGLRLIYFSYDVKMKEKGDIPEGYSVSREKKERFSLILESASTNQTSMYLCATNFRGGGTDTQYFGPGTRLTVL.

This clonotype has at least ten counts. The J gene is TRBJ2-3, the V gene TRBV12-5; D is uncertain. Germline V gene lookup returns CDR1 LGHNT and CDR2 FRNRAP. The CDR3 runs to 18 residues. V was cut by 4 bases and J by 2 bases, with 22 bases left in between. CDR3: CASGYSPIASSNTDTQYF. The CDR3 DNA reads TGTGCTAGTGGTTACTCCCCCATTGCCAGCAGTAACACAGATACGCAGTATTTT.

This clonotype was seen ten or more times. The chain joins TRBV7-2 to TRBJ1-1; the D gene is possibly TRBD1 (5 bases). Trimming pared 1 base from V and 0 bases from J, leaving 12 bases between. There are 16 residues in the CDR3. Germline CDR1 SGHTA, CDR2 FQGNSA. The CDR3 region has the DNA TGTGCCAGCAGCTTAGAGGCAGGACAATTGAACACTGAAGCTTTCTTT. It encodes CASSLEAGQLNTEAFF.

This chain connects TRBV12-5 to TRBJ1-2; D call uncertain. This CDR3 has 15 residues. The V gene lost 5 bases and the J gene lost 2 bases, with 15 bases spanning the gap. The germline V gene has CDR1 LGHNT and CDR2 FRNRAP. The CDR3 loop is CASGLARGPNYGYTF. CDR3 nucleotide sequence: TGTGCTAGTGGTCTAGCTCGGGGTCCCAACTATGGCTACACCTTC.

The genes are TRBV4-1 and TRBJ2-1, with TRBD1 matching over 8 bases. CDR3 size: 15 residues. Germline loops: CDR1 MGHRA, CDR2 YSYEKL. V lost 4 bases and J lost 7; bases outside the gene matches: 9. In DNA, the CDR3 is TGCGCCAGCAGCCGTGGACAGGGATCCGTGAATGAGCAGTTCTTC. Its translation is CASSRGQGSVNEQFF.

The genes are TRBV4-1 and TRBJ2-7; D not certain. The germline CDR1 and CDR2 sequences are MGHRA and YSYEKL. The CDR3 is 14 residues long. Trimming pared 3 bases from V and 4 bases from J, leaving 13 bases between. CDR3 sequence: CASSHRPGLYEQYV. The CDR3 nucleotides are TGCGCCAGCAGCCATCGACCCGGATTGTACGAGCAGTACGTC.